Included here is one TCR beta chain sequence, with context. The source of the sample is a study of T cell changes during pregnancy in multiple sclerosis. Germline CDR1 and CDR2: MNHEY and SMNVEV (reference sequence). Deletions cut 4 bases from V and 2 bases from J, with 11 bases between. CDR3 length: 14 residues. Produced via immunoSEQ multiplex PCR; TCRdb's table is partial and in-frame only. The table records 60,000 to 65,000 clones, around 92% of them present only once. This sequence was found in a female donor in good health, enrolled as a control in a pregnancy study. This chain links TRBV27 with TRBJ2-5; D is perhaps TRBD2 (5 bases). Sequenced here: peripheral blood, sampled in the second trimester of pregnancy. Here the CDR3 DNA reads TGTGCCAGCAGTTGGTCGCGGGCGCAAGAGACCCAGTACTTC. Encoded protein: CASSWSRAQETQYF.